What follows describes a single T cell receptor (beta chain). Its antigen specificity is not known. The record has no base qualities; no much larger clone is one base away. The sample carries other DNA sequences with the same CDR3. The collaborating institutions used their own protocols to collect whole blood in K2EDTA tubes. Collaborator samples were shipped for TCRbeta analysis as frozen whole blood, isolated PBMCs, or DNA extracted from either sample type. The sample originates from a study of blood T cell repertoires in COVID-19 (dated by TCRdb to 2018 to 2021). As for the study more broadly: Collaborator samples came from the United States, Italy and Spain and covered acute and convalescent phases of COVID-19. The prospective study material was composed of cDNA or gDNA derived from T cells, B-cell-depleted T cells, or PBMCs. The dataset comprised deeply sampled blood TCRbeta repertoires from subjects exposed to, actively infected with, or recovered from COVID-19. The repertoires were released in a freely available public database meant as a resource for research on the immune response to SARS-CoV-2. The samples were drawn from two sources: the first 160 participants of the ongoing ImmuneRACE study, and 950 to 1,500 subjects contributed by 6 global collaborators. Sample metadata almost always included a de-identified subject ID, COVID-19 status, age in years and sex. Where available, HLA class I and class II types were taken from metadata supplied by the sample provider and were not determined by assay-based typing.

TCRbeta CDR3 regions were amplified from genomic DNA by means of the immunoSEQ Assay, a bias-controlled multiplex PCR. The paper's processing steps were these. The number of nucleated cells in each sample was estimated by amplification of reference gene primers within the assay. To quantify the absolute abundance of each unique TCRbeta CDR3 rearrangement, sequence reads were collapsed and filtered. For each sample, productive Simpson clonality was calculated by taking the square root of Simpson's diversity index across productive rearrangements. The immuneACCESS repertoire file appears here via TCRdb, limited to in-frame rearrangements. These files lack a portion of the clones; in checked studies, under half of the deficit traces to unresolved V genes, and the cause of the others is not known. Clone size and the V and J calls come from that table; the DNA yielded D and trimming. The sample records about 44,000 clones, roughly 74% of which are singletons. The ten largest clones represent around 59% of the sample.

Per the germline V gene, KGHSH is the CDR1 and LQKENI is the CDR2. Germline trimming amounts to 3 bases on V and 4 bases on J, with 3 as the count of junction bases outside the gene matches. Reading from cysteine to phenylalanine, the CDR3 counts 15 amino acids. Only the CDR3 region is kept as DNA, spanning 45 bases read in frame from base 1. What the study reported, not specific to this receptor: How much clinical and demographic metadata was included differed by source and by participant, and the metadata was provided uncurated.

The TCR was taken from a man older than 75 with acute or convalescent COVID-19. The sequenced sample was peripheral blood. The sequence is built from TRBV18 and TRBJ2-1; 10 of the junction bases match TRBD2. This receptor carries the CDR3 CASSPVAGGYNEQFF. The nucleotide sequence reads as follows: TGTGCCAGCTCACCGGTAGCGGGAGGTTACAATGAGCAGTTCTTC.